The 6 T cell receptor beta chains given below trace back to one sample, sequenced in a study of cytomegalovirus exposure and HLA in healthy donors (dated by TCRdb to the late 2010s). Receptors were amplified or captured by the immunoSEQ multiplex PCR assay. TCRdb retrieved this table from immuneACCESS and kept in-frame rearrangements only. Not all clones are present; in checked studies, unresolved V genes account for under half, and no reason is known for the remainder. This sample gives 100,000 to 150,000 clones in total; more than 75% of them show up just once. The ten largest clones capture approximately 2% of the sample. Specimen: PBMCs. Source of these receptors: a woman in her twenties or thirties in good health and CMV-seronegative.

The chain has TRBV4-2 and TRBJ2-7; a weak D match, TRBD2 (6 bases). The CDR3 extends over 15 amino acids. V lost 1 base and J lost 2, with 12 bases in between. Germline V gene lookup returns CDR1 LGHNA and CDR2 YNFKEQ. The CDR3 coding sequence is TGTGCCAGCAGCCAAGTAGGTTCGGGGGCCTACGAGCAGTACTTC. Amino acids: CASSQVGSGAYEQYF.

The chain links TRBV7-2 to TRBJ1-2, with D possibly TRBD1 on 5 matching bases. CDR1 and CDR2 (germline): SGHTA, FQGNSA. The CDR3 runs to 16 residues. The V and J ends lost 5 bases and 6 bases respectively, with 22 bases between them. In nucleotides, the CDR3 is TGTGCCAGCAGCCGTCAGGGATCTAAAAGGGTCGATGGCTACACCTTC. It codes for CASSRQGSKRVDGYTF.

V usage is TRBV10-2 and J usage is TRBJ2-1, with a possible D match to TRBD2 (5 bases). The length of the CDR3 is 11 residues. The germline gives CDR1 WSHSY, CDR2 SAAADI. The V and J ends lost 6 bases and 12 bases respectively, with 12 bases between them. DNA for the CDR3: TGCGCCAGCAGCCTCGAGGGTGTGCAGTTCTTC. The encoded protein is CASSLEGVQFF.

The rearrangement joins TRBV11-3 to TRBJ1-6; no clear D gene. Looked up from germline, CDR1 is SGHNT and CDR2 is YENEEA. V was shortened by 5 bases and J by 1 base, with 15 bases between the two germline ends. This CDR3 has 17 amino acids. The CDR3 here is CASSPDERRSYNSPLHF. The CDR3 region has the DNA TGTGCCAGCAGCCCCGATGAGAGGAGATCCTATAATTCACCCCTCCACTTT. The entire variable domain, with the rest obtained from reference TRBV11-3 and TRBJ1-6, is as follows: EAGVVQSPRYKIIEKKQPVAFWCNPISGHNTLYWYLQNLGQGPELLIRYENEEAVDDSQLPKDRFSAERLKGVDSTLKIQPAELGDSAVYLCASSPDERRSYNSPLHFGNGTRLTVT.

This chain connects TRBV5-4 to TRBJ1-1; TRBD1 matches at 8 bases. CDR3 size: 14 residues. J gave up 7 bases and V 0 bases, and 5 bases lay outside the gene matches. Germline V gene sequence: CDR1 SGHNT, CDR2 YYREEE (reference sequence). The CDR3 coding sequence is TGTGCCAGCAGCTTGGCCAAGACAGGGGATGAAGCTTTCTTT. Translation gives CASSLAKTGDEAFF.

The chain couples TRBV5-8 to TRBJ1-2; 8 bases line up with TRBD1. The V gene's germline CDR1 is SGHTS and CDR2 YDEGEE. V was pared by 5 bases and J by 1 base, with 7 bases of the junction left unmatched. The CDR3 extends over 15 amino acids. CDR3 residues: CASRLTGALNYGYTF. The DNA for the CDR3 is TGTGCCAGCAGGTTGACAGGGGCTCTTAACTATGGCTACACCTTC.